Each of the 30 T cell receptor beta chains below was sequenced from the same sample in a study of T cells in Graves' hyperthyroidism and ophthalmopathy. Amplified regions were TCR beta CDR3 sequences from RNA transcripts. The TCR CDR3 first-round RT-PCR relied on the HTBI primer set. TCRdb redid the calling of the multiplex PCR reads with MiXCR, one entry per CDR3 protein. The repertoire holds over 300,000 distinct CDR3 sequences, with about 14% as singletons. Sequenced input: blood. The receptors were sampled from a woman aged 55-69 years with Graves' hyperthyroidism.

This clonotype was counted many times. The genes are TRBV6-2 or TRBV6-3 and TRBJ2-7; the D is unclear. CDR3 size: 12 residues. Germline V CDR1 and CDR2: MNHEY, SVGEGT. V was trimmed by 6 bases and J by 5 bases, leaving 11 bases between them. The CDR3 sequence: CASRPYGDEQYF. CDR3 nucleotide sequence: TGTGCCAGCAGGCCCTATGGGGACGAGCAGTACTTC.

This clonotype appeared many times. The J gene is TRBJ1-1, the V gene TRBV12-3 or TRBV12-4; 7 bases are shared with TRBD1. V was pared by 5 bases and J by 6 bases, with 9 bases of the junction left unmatched. The CDR3 sequence is 14 residues long. The CDR3 region is CASSVQGFRAEAFF. The CDR3 bases are TGTGCCAGCAGTGTACAGGGGTTTCGGGCTGAAGCTTTCTTT.

The J gene is TRBJ2-2, the V gene TRBV2; 9 nucleotides match TRBD2. V lost 6 bases, J lost 3 bases, and 8 bases stayed unmatched. The V gene's germline CDR1 is SNHLY and CDR2 FYNNEI. The CDR3 covers 16 residues. The CDR3 DNA follows: TGTGCCAGCAGCTGGGGACTAGCTAGGGACACCGGGGAGCTGTTTTTT. Protein sequence: CASSWGLARDTGELFF. Supplemented by reference TRBV2 and TRBJ2-2, the full variable domain reads EPEVTQTPSHQVTQMGQEVILRCVPISNHLYFYWYRQILGQKVEFLVSFYNNEISEKSEIFDDQFSVERPDGSNFTLKIRSTKLEDSAMYFCASSWGLARDTGELFFGEGSRLTVL.

In this sample, this clonotype turned up many times. The chain joins TRBV7-9 to TRBJ2-3; 11 nucleotides line up with TRBD2. J gave up 1 base and V 5 bases, and 5 bases lay outside the gene matches. Germline CDR1 SEHNR, CDR2 FQNEAQ (reference sequence). The CDR3 has 16 amino acids. As DNA, the CDR3 is TGTGCCAGCAGCCTGAGACTAGCGGGGCGCACAGATACGCAGTATTTT. Amino acids: CASSLRLAGRTDTQYF.

This clonotype was counted at least ten times. The chain recombines TRBV2 with TRBJ2-7; 9 bases agree with TRBD1. This CDR3 contains 14 residues. The ends lost 9 bases at V and 5 bases at J; junction bases unmatched: 11. The germline V gene encodes CDR1 SNHLY and CDR2 FYNNEI. CDR3 loop: CASLQGTGYHEQYF. The CDR3 DNA reads as TGTGCCAGTCTTCAAGGGACAGGGTACCACGAGCAGTACTTC.

At least ten counts were recorded for this clonotype. The V and J genes are TRBV2 and TRBJ2-3, with D possibly being TRBD1 or TRBD2 (5 bases each). CDR1 is SNHLY, CDR2 FYNNEI, per germline. This CDR3 is 15 amino acids long. Trimming shortened V by 10 bases and J by 0 bases, and 17 bases separated the two germline ends. The CDR3, as DNA: TGTGCCACATCACGTTACAGGACTAGCACAGATACGCAGTATTTT. This translates into CATSRYRTSTDTQYF. Supplemented by reference TRBV2 and TRBJ2-3, the full variable domain reads EPEVTQTPSHQVTQMGQEVILRCVPISNHLYFYWYRQILGQKVEFLVSFYNNEISEKSEIFDDQFSVERPDGSNFTLKIRSTKLEDSAMYFCATSRYRTSTDTQYFGPGTRLTVL.

This clonotype was found many times. The chain has TRBV6-1 and TRBJ1-1; a weak D match, TRBD1 (5 bases). The CDR3 loop spans 16 amino acids. Trimming pared 4 bases from V and 9 bases from J, leaving 24 bases between. From germline, CDR1 is MNHNS and CDR2 SASEGT. CDR3 sequence: CASSAGHPDVGRKAFF. DNA of the CDR3: TGTGCCAGCAGTGCAGGACATCCTGATGTCGGAAGAAAAGCTTTCTTT.

Many counts were recorded for this clonotype. In DNA form, the CDR3 reads TGCAGTGCTAGCCCAGTACAAGAGACCCAGTACTTC. As protein: CSASPVQETQYF. This chain links TRBV20-1 with TRBJ2-5; D not certain. Germline V CDR1 and CDR2: DFQATT, SNEGSKA (reference sequence). The length of the CDR3 is 12 residues. Trimming stripped 3 bases from V and 2 bases from J, with 7 bases between.

This clonotype was seen ten or more times. CDR3 amino acids: CASSWTGSNTEAFF. Written as DNA, the CDR3 is TGCGCCAGCAGCTGGACAGGGTCTAACACTGAAGCTTTCTTT. The V and J genes are TRBV5-1 and TRBJ1-1, with 8 bases fitting TRBD1. Germline V gives CDR1 SGHRS, CDR2 YFSETQ. V lost 3 bases and J lost 2; bases outside the gene matches: 3. This CDR3 contains 14 residues.

This clonotype was recorded at least ten times. The chain has TRBV7-9 and TRBJ2-3; D may match TRBD1 or TRBD2 (5 bases each). With 5 bases removed from V and 4 bases from J, the gap between germline ends came to 13 bases. CDR1 and CDR2 from the germline V gene are SEHNR and FQNEAQ (reference sequence). The CDR3 length is 14 residues. The CDR3 region has the DNA TGTGCCAGCAGCCGGGACCAAAGGGCAGATACGCAGTATTTT. Encoded protein: CASSRDQRADTQYF.

This clonotype was seen ten or more times. The chain employs TRBV12-3 or TRBV12-4 and TRBJ2-7; 7 bases line up with TRBD2. Unmatched junction bases numbered 10, after V lost 3 bases and J lost 5 bases. The CDR3 spans 15 residues. The CDR3 is CASSFGAGVGDEQYF. The CDR3 region has the DNA TGTGCCAGCAGTTTTGGCGCGGGGGTGGGGGACGAGCAGTACTTC.

This clonotype was seen at least ten times. The V and J genes are TRBV5-1 and TRBJ1-4, with D possibly being TRBD1 (5 bases). The CDR3 extends over 15 amino acids. Germline-derived CDR1 and CDR2 are SGHRS and YFSETQ. V was pared by 4 bases and J by 0 bases, with 10 bases between. The CDR3 DNA reads TGCGCCAGCAGCCGGGACCGTGCAACTAATGAAAAACTGTTTTTT. Translating it yields CASSRDRATNEKLFF. Variable domain in full (rest from reference TRBV5-1 and TRBJ1-4): KAGVTQTPRYLIKTRGQQVTLSCSPISGHRSVSWYQQTPGQGLQFLFEYFSETQRNKGNFPGRFSGRQFSNSRSEMNVSTLELGDSALYLCASSRDRATNEKLFFGSGTQLSVL.

This clonotype occurred once. The rearrangement joins TRBV5-1 to TRBJ2-2; TRBD2 matches 16 bases. J gave up 6 bases and V 4 bases, and 9 bases lay outside the gene matches. This CDR3 is 18 amino acids long. The germline V gene has CDR1 SGHRS and CDR2 YFSETQ. In nucleotides, the CDR3 is TGCGCCAGCAGCAGGGGACTAGCGGGAGGGCCTGGATCCGGGGAGCTGTTTTTT. Its translation is CASSRGLAGGPGSGELFF.

In this sample, this clonotype turned up many times. The chain employs TRBV29-1 and TRBJ2-1, with unresolved D. There are 11 residues in the CDR3. Trimming left V 7 bases short and J 2 bases short, with 6 bases between. CDR1 and CDR2 from the germline V gene are SQVTM and ANQGSEA. The CDR3 protein is CSATAYNEQFF. As DNA, the CDR3 is TGCAGCGCTACGGCCTACAATGAGCAGTTCTTC.

About this clonotype: Relative to the germline gene, one junction end is altered; a read error may explain this. The chain carries TRBV12-5 and TRBJ1-5; 9 bases match TRBD1. The CDR3 runs 17 residues. The germline V gene encodes CDR1 LGHNT and CDR2 FRNRAP. In DNA form, the CDR3 reads TGTGCTAGTGGTTTGGTAAGCTGGACAGGGGTCAATCGGCCCCAGCATTTT. Translated, it gives CASGLVSWTGVNRPQHF.

The chain uses TRBV3-1 and TRBJ2-2; 8 bases agree with TRBD2. In germline, CDR1 is LGHDT, CDR2 YNNKEL (reference sequence). The CDR3 is 14 amino acids. The ends lost 3 bases at V and 4 bases at J; junction bases unmatched: 1. The CDR3 region is CASSHGGGTGELFF. The CDR3 region has the DNA TGTGCCAGCAGCCACGGGGGGGGCACCGGGGAGCTGTTTTTT.

This clonotype was recorded at least ten times. The chain is built from TRBV2 and TRBJ1-2; 10 positions agree with TRBD1. The V gene's germline CDR1 is SNHLY and CDR2 FYNNEI. The CDR3 contains 16 residues. The V gene end was trimmed by 3 bases and the J gene end by 4 bases; junction bases not matched to a gene: 8. CDR3 region: CASSDRGQGFGYGYTF. CDR3 nucleotide sequence: TGTGCCAGCAGTGATAGGGGACAGGGGTTTGGCTATGGCTACACCTTC.

This clonotype was recorded many times. This chain links TRBV7-9 with TRBJ2-2; D may be TRBD2 (5 bases). Germline CDR1 SEHNR, CDR2 FQNEAQ (reference sequence). Between the trimmed V and J ends, which lost 3 bases and 1 base, there was a span of 6 bases. The CDR3 consists of 14 residues. The CDR3 loop reads CASSLTKNTGELFF. The CDR3 DNA follows: TGTGCCAGCAGCTTGACTAAGAACACCGGGGAGCTGTTTTTT.

Ten or more counts support this clonotype. The chain recombines TRBV10-3 with TRBJ2-7; the match to TRBD2 covers 15 bases. V lost 6 bases to trimming and J lost 2 bases; unmatched junction nucleotides: 11. The CDR3 runs to 18 residues. Germline CDR1 is ENHRY and CDR2 is SYGVKD. This CDR3 is CAISGTSGRNVDAYEQYF. The CDR3 region has the DNA TGTGCCATCAGCGGGACTAGCGGGAGGAATGTCGACGCCTACGAGCAGTACTTC.

This clonotype has at least ten counts. The chain uses TRBV19 and TRBJ2-3; D is ambiguous. Germline-derived CDR1 and CDR2 are LNHDA and SQIVND (reference sequence). Trimming cost V 1 base and J 0 bases, with 8 bases left between them. The CDR3 spans 15 residues. The CDR3 sequence: CASSIGPISTDTQYF. CDR3 nucleotides: TGTGCCAGTAGTATAGGACCGATTAGCACAGATACGCAGTATTTT.

This chain connects TRBV6-2 or TRBV6-3 to TRBJ2-1; 9 bases agree with TRBD1. From germline, CDR1 is MNHEY and CDR2 SVGEGT. Losses at the gene ends were 9 bases for V and 2 bases for J; bases not matched to a gene: 8. The CDR3 sequence is 15 residues long. Written as DNA, the CDR3 is TGTGCCAGTCATCCGGGACAGGGTGCCTACAATGAGCAGTTCTTC. Its translation is CASHPGQGAYNEQFF.

This clonotype occurred many times. V is TRBV30 and J is TRBJ2-3; D is perhaps TRBD1 (6 bases). Trimming cost V 5 bases and J 2 bases, with 14 bases left between them. The germline gives CDR1 GTSNPN, CDR2 SVGIG (reference sequence). CDR3 size: 14 residues. The CDR3 sequence is CAWSGGQHTDTQYF. The DNA of the CDR3 is TGTGCCTGGTCTGGAGGACAGCACACAGATACGCAGTATTTT.

This clonotype has at least ten counts. The chain joins TRBV19 to TRBJ2-3; 7 positions agree with TRBD1. The ends lost 0 bases at V and 1 base at J; junction bases unmatched: 7. Germline V gene sequence: CDR1 LNHDA, CDR2 SQIVND (reference sequence). The CDR3 spans 17 residues. The CDR3 region has the DNA TGTGCCAGTAGTATAGATCTTTCGGGACAGCGCACAGATACGCAGTATTTT. Its protein product is CASSIDLSGQRTDTQYF.

With regard to this clonotype: A much larger clone lies one base from this, so it may be a read error. The V and J genes are TRBV24-1 and TRBJ2-3, with a possible D match to TRBD2 (5 bases). Trimming took 9 bases from V and 6 from J, leaving 18 bases between them. Germline V gives CDR1 KGHDR, CDR2 SFDVKD. The CDR3 runs 14 residues. The DNA for the CDR3 is TGTGCCACCCAGAGAAGACGGGGATTGGATACGCAGTATTTT. It specifies CATQRRRGLDTQYF.

In its sample, this clonotype was seen once. A much more abundant neighbour one base away suggests this may be a read error. The chain joins TRBV6-1 to TRBJ1-6; 7 positions match TRBD1. This CDR3 comprises 15 residues. V shed 5 bases, J shed 11 bases, and the junction held 12 bases outside the gene matches. Germline loops: CDR1 MNHNS, CDR2 SASEGT. The CDR3 DNA reads TGTGCCAGCAGTCCCGGGACAGAATCAAATCCACCCCTCCACTTT. It codes for CASSPGTESNPPLHF.

The rearrangement links TRBV5-8 to TRBJ2-3, with D possibly TRBD2 on 6 matching bases. Trimming removed 4 bases from V and 4 bases from J, with 16 bases in between. This CDR3 has 15 amino acids. The V gene's germline CDR1 is SGHTS and CDR2 YDEGEE. The CDR3 DNA follows: TGTGCCAGCAGCCTGGGGGGAGCCGGCCCAGATACGCAGTATTTT. Encoded protein: CASSLGGAGPDTQYF.

V gene TRBV19 combines with J gene TRBJ2-5; 8 bases fit TRBD1. CDR3 length: 16 amino acids. In germline, CDR1 is LNHDA, CDR2 SQIVND (reference sequence). V lost 5 bases and J lost 0; bases outside the gene matches: 8. CDR3 sequence: CASSARTGRYQETQYF. Here the CDR3 DNA reads TGTGCCAGTAGTGCCAGGACAGGGAGATACCAAGAGACCCAGTACTTC.

This clonotype has a count of ten or more. The chain employs TRBV3-1 and TRBJ1-4, with 10 positions matching TRBD1. The CDR3 has 19 amino acids. Germline lookup yields CDR1 LGHDT and CDR2 YNNKEL (reference sequence). V lost 3 bases, J lost 4 bases, and 14 bases stayed unmatched. CDR3 amino acids: CASSHSGTGVITGNEKLFF. The CDR3 DNA follows: TGTGCCAGCAGCCACTCCGGGACAGGGGTAATCACGGGTAATGAAAAACTGTTTTTT.

This clonotype has ten or more counts. The chain is built from TRBV7-8 and TRBJ1-2; D is possibly TRBD1 (6 bases). Trimming stripped 2 bases from V and 3 bases from J, with 13 bases between. This CDR3 region has 15 residues. Germline CDR1 and CDR2: SGHVS and FQNEAQ. This CDR3 reads CASSLMVGADYGYTF. The CDR3 nucleotides read TGTGCCAGCAGCTTAATGGTGGGGGCTGACTATGGCTACACCTTC.

In this sample, this clonotype turned up a few times. The chain recombines TRBV7-9 with TRBJ2-5, with D perhaps TRBD2 (5 bases). Germline V CDR1 and CDR2: SEHNR, FQNEAQ (reference sequence). V was clipped by 8 bases and J by 0 bases, with 10 bases between them. The CDR3 spans 13 residues. The CDR3, as DNA: TGTGCCAGCGAGGGTGGGAACCAAGAGACCCAGTACTTC. Translating gives CASEGGNQETQYF.